This TCR beta chain was obtained from a study of blood T cell repertoires in COVID-19. The overall study: Samples of COVID-19 (acute and convalescent) were obtained from the United States, Italy and Spain.

The germline V and J ends were trimmed by 0 bases and 8 bases, with 10 bases remaining between them. Germline V gene lookup returns CDR1 MNHEY and CDR2 SMNVEV (reference sequence). The CDR3 runs to 14 residues. This clone was observed a single time. In the study's own analysis: Estimated nucleated cell counts came from reference gene primer amplification. Method: immunoSEQ multiplex PCR; TCRdb's copy keeps in-frame clones and lacks some. Clonal size and the V and J genes are those of that table, whereas D and trimming came from the DNA. The sample records a few hundred thousand clones, around 84% being singletons.

The chain joins TRBV27 to TRBJ1-4; possible D gene TRBD1, 5 bases. This receptor was identified in a human donor in a cohort sampled during active COVID-19. What was sequenced was peripheral blood. The CDR3: CASSLSRGNEKLFF. DNA of the CDR3: TGTGCCAGCAGTTTATCGCGGGGGAACGAAAAACTGTTTTTT. Drawing the rest from reference TRBV27 and TRBJ1-4, the complete variable domain is EAQVTQNPRYLITVTGKKLTVTCSQNMNHEYMSWYRQDPGLGLRQIYYSMNVEVTDKGDVPEGYKVSRKEKRNFPLILESPSPNQTSLYFCASSLSRGNEKLFFGSGTQLSVL.